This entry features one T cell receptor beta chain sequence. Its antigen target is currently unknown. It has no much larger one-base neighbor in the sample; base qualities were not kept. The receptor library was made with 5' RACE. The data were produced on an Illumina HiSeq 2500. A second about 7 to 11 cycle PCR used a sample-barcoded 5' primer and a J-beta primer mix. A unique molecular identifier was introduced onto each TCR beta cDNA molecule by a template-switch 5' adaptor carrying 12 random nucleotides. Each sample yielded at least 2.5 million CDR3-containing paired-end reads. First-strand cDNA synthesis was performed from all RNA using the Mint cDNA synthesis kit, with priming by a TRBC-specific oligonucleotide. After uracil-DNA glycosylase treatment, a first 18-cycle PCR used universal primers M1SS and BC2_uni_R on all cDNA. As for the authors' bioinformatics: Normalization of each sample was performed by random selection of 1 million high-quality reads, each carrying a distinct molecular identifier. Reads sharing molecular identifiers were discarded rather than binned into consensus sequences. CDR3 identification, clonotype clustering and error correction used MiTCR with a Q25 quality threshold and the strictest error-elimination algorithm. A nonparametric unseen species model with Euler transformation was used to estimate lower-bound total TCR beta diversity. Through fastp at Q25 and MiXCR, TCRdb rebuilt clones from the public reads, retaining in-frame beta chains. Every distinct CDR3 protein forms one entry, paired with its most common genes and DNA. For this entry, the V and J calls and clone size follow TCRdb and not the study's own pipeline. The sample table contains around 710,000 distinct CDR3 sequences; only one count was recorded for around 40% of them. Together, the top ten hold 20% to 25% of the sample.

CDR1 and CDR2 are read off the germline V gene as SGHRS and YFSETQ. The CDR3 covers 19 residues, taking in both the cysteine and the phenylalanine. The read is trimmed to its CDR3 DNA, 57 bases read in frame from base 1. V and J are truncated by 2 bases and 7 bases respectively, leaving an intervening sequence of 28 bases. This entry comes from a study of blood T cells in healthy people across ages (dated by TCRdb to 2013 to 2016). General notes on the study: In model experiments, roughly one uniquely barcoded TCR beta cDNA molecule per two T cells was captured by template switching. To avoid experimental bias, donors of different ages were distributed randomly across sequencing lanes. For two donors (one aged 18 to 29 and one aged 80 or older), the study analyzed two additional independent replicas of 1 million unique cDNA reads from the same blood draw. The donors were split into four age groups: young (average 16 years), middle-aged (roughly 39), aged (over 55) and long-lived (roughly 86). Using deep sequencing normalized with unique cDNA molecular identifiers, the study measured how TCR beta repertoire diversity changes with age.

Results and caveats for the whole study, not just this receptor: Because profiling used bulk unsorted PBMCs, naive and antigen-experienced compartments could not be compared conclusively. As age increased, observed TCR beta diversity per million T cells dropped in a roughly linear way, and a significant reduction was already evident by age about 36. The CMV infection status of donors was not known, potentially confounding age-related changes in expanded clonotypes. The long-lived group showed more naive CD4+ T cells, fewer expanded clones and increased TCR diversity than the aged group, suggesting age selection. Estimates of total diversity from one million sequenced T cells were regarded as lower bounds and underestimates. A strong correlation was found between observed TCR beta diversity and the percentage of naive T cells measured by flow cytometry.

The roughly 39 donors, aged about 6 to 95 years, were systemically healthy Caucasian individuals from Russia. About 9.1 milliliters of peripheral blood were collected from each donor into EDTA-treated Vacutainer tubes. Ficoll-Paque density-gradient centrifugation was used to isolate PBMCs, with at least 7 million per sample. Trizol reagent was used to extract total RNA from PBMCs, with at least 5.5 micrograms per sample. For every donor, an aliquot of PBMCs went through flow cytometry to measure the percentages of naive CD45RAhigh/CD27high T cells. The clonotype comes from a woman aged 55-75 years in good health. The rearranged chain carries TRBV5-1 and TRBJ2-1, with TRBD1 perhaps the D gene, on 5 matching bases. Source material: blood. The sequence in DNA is TGCGCCAGCAGCTTCGACAAAAACAGGCAAGGGTACTCGAGGAATGAGCAGTTCTTC. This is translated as CASSFDKNRQGYSRNEQFF. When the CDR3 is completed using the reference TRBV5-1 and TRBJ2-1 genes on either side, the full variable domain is KAGVTQTPRYLIKTRGQQVTLSCSPISGHRSVSWYQQTPGQGLQFLFEYFSETQRNKGNFPGRFSGRQFSNSRSEMNVSTLELGDSALYLCASSFDKNRQGYSRNEQFFGPGTRLTVL.